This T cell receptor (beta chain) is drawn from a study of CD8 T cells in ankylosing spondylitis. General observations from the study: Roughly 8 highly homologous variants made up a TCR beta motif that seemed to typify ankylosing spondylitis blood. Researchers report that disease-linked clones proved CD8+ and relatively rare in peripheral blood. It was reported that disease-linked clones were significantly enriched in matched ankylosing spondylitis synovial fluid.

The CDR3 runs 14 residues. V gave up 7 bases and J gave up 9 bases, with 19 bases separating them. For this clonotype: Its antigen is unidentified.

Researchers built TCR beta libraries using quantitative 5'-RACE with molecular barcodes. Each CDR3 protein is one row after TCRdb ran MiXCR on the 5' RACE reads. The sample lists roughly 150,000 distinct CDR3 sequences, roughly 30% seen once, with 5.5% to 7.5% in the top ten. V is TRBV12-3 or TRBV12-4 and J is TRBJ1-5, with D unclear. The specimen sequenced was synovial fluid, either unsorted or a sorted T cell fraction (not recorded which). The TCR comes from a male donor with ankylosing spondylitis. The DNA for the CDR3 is TGTGCCAGCAACACCGGAGGGTGGGGAAGGCCCCAGCATTTT. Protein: CASNTGGWGRPQHF.